Detailed here is one T cell receptor beta chain. Its target is unknown. The V gene end was trimmed by 6 bases and the J gene end by 0 bases; junction bases not matched to a gene: 8. There are 15 residues in the CDR3. Per germline, CDR1 MNHEY and CDR2 SVGAGI. Primers included in the PCR were 60 Vbeta and 13 Jbeta primers. In the source study's methods: Approximately 11 million shared chains were among the roughly 78 million unique TCR beta chains that a later analysis counted. The repertoire was sequenced with immunoSEQ multiplex PCR; TCRdb's copy has only in-frame clones and lacks some. Clone size and the V and J calls come from that table; the DNA yielded D and trimming. The sample lists around 180,000 clones, about four fifths occurring once. This sample was taken from a study of cytomegalovirus exposure and HLA in healthy donors. Study results and limitations: HLA-A and HLA-B allele assignments for most subjects were reportedly predicted accurately using TCR beta sequences.

This TCR derives from a male donor in good health and CMV-seronegative. The chain joins TRBV6-5 to TRBJ2-7; 7 bases are a match to TRBD2. Sequencing was done on a sample of PBMCs. The CDR3 DNA reads TGTGCCAGCAGCCGCGGGGGTCTTAACTCCTACGAGCAGTACTTC. It codes for CASSRGGLNSYEQYF.